The rows below give T cell receptor beta chains drawn from one sample of a study of blood T cell repertoires in COVID-19. Repertoires were generated with immunoSEQ multiplex PCR, while TCRdb's copy carries only in-frame clones and drops some. The table includes about 160,000 clones, 70% to 90% detected once. The source material was peripheral blood. The receptors were gathered from a woman in her seventies with acute or convalescent COVID-19. CDR3s include the opening cysteine and the closing phenylalanine or tryptophan. The D gene is left open where the match is weak. Where a row states a size, it is once, few, many or the class of an expanded clone; other rows omit it.

d_gene	v_gene	abundance	j_gene	CDR3aa	CDR3nt
TRBD2	TRBV27	.	TRBJ2-7	CASSSGTSGYEQYF	TGTGCCAGCAGTTCAGGGACTAGCGGCTACGAGCAGTACTTC
.	TRBV6-6	.	TRBJ1-5	CASRPDNFWHF	TGTGCCAGCAGACCCGACAACTTCTGGCATTTT
.	TRBV30	few	TRBJ1-2	CAWSAQQALYGYTF	TGTGCCTGGAGTGCCCAACAGGCTCTATATGGCTACACCTTC
TRBD1	TRBV5-6	.	TRBJ1-1	CASSLGPGQAPSEAFF	TGTGCCAGCAGCTTAGGACCGGGACAGGCGCCTAGTGAAGCTTTCTTT
TRBD1	TRBV5-5	.	TRBJ2-6	CASSGDRGTYSGANVLTF	TGTGCCAGCAGCGGGGACAGGGGGACGTATTCTGGGGCCAACGTCCTGACTTTC
TRBD2	TRBV27	.	TRBJ2-1	CASSQQSELWTSNEQFF	TGTGCCAGCAGCCAGCAGTCTGAATTGTGGACTAGCAATGAGCAGTTCTTC
.	TRBV6-2/TRBV6-3	.	TRBJ1-1	CASSSINRAYF	TGTGCCAGCAGTTCGATTAACAGGGCATACTTT
TRBD2	TRBV9	.	TRBJ2-3	CASSDPSGSRADTQYF	TGTGCCAGCAGCGACCCTAGCGGGAGCAGGGCAGATACGCAGTATTTT
TRBD2	TRBV6-5	.	TRBJ2-5	CASSISSGTAETQYF	TGTGCCAGCAGTATCAGTAGCGGGACTGCGGAGACCCAGTACTTC
.	TRBV6-6	.	TRBJ2-2	CASSYGRGVNTGELFF	TGTGCCAGCAGTTACGGCAGGGGGGTGAACACCGGGGAGCTGTTTTTT
.	TRBV4-3	.	TRBJ1-1	CASSQIGGGETEAFF	TGCGCCAGCAGCCAGATTGGGGGGGGCGAGACTGAAGCTTTCTTT
TRBD2	TRBV28	.	TRBJ2-1	CASRRSGRSYNEQFF	TGTGCCAGCAGGAGAAGCGGGAGGTCCTACAATGAGCAGTTCTTC
.	TRBV21-1	.	TRBJ1-5	CASSKVLPTEYSNQPQHF	TGTGCCAGCAGCAAAGTTCTTCCGACAGAATATAGCAATCAGCCCCAGCATTTT
TRBD2	TRBV24-1	.	TRBJ2-1	CATSDSIPGLAYNEQFF	TGTGCCACCAGTGATTCAATTCCGGGACTAGCGTACAATGAGCAGTTCTTC
TRBD2	TRBV28	.	TRBJ2-5	CASSLDRRTSPKQETQYF	TGTGCCAGCAGCCTCGACCGCAGGACTAGTCCTAAACAAGAGACCCAGTACTTC
.	TRBV18	.	TRBJ1-1	CASSPLGHGNTEAFF	TGTGCCAGCTCACCGCTAGGACATGGGAACACTGAAGCTTTCTTT
TRBD1	TRBV7-8	.	TRBJ2-5	CASSQPGTGGETQYF	TGTGCCAGCAGCCAACCCGGGACAGGCGGGGAGACCCAGTACTTC
.	TRBV3-1/TRBV3-2	.	TRBJ2-1	CASSQVPTSYNEQFF	TGTGCCAGCAGCCAAGTGCCGACAAGCTACAATGAGCAGTTCTTC
TRBD1	TRBV27	.	TRBJ1-6	CASSYQGGNYNSPLHF	TGTGCCAGCAGTTATCAGGGGGGTAACTATAATTCACCCCTCCACTTT
.	TRBV3-1/TRBV3-2	.	TRBJ2-1	CASSQGGISYNEQFF	TGTGCCAGCAGCCAAGGAGGCATTTCCTACAATGAGCAGTTCTTC
TRBD2	TRBV15	.	TRBJ2-7	CATSRDGGSGMHEQYF	TGTGCCACCAGCAGAGATGGTGGTAGCGGGATGCACGAGCAGTACTTC
TRBD2	TRBV7-9	.	TRBJ2-7	CASSLARGTSGSYEQYF	TGTGCCAGCAGCTTAGCGCGGGGGACTAGCGGGAGTTACGAGCAGTACTTC
TRBD2	TRBV6-5	.	TRBJ2-1	CASRHSGSPRHEQFF	TGTGCCAGCAGACATAGCGGGTCCCCACGCCATGAGCAGTTCTTC
TRBD1	TRBV10-3	.	TRBJ1-3	CAIRETGGRNTIYF	TGTGCCATCAGAGAGACAGGGGGACGGAACACCATATATTTT
TRBD1	TRBV15	.	TRBJ1-4	CATSPGTGGYHRQKLFF	TGTGCCACCAGCCCCGGGACAGGGGGTTACCACCGTCAAAAACTGTTTTTT
TRBD2	TRBV4-3	.	TRBJ2-1	CASSQPGLANNEQFF	TGCGCCAGCAGCCAGCCGGGACTAGCGAACAATGAGCAGTTCTTC
.	TRBV29-1	.	TRBJ2-5	CSVEDRSRGETQYF	TGCAGCGTTGAAGATCGTAGTCGGGGTGAGACCCAGTACTTC
.	TRBV5-5	few	TRBJ1-1	CASSFQGSTEAFF	TGTGCCAGCAGCTTCCAGGGTAGCACTGAAGCTTTCTTT
.	TRBV5-1	.	TRBJ1-1	CASSQGIRGQNTEAFF	TGCGCCAGCAGCCAAGGGATCAGGGGTCAGAACACTGAAGCTTTCTTT
TRBD2	TRBV7-6	.	TRBJ2-1	CASTLAGTNEQFF	TGTGCCAGCACACTAGCGGGGACCAATGAGCAGTTCTTC
.	TRBV9	few	TRBJ1-4	CASSVGGSHATNEKLFF	TGTGCCAGCAGCGTAGGGGGCAGCCATGCAACTAATGAAAAACTGTTTTTT
.	TRBV7-8	.	TRBJ1-2	CASSLVYQGLHGYTF	TGTGCCAGCAGCTTAGTATATCAGGGTTTGCATGGCTACACCTTC
.	TRBV27	.	TRBJ1-3	CASSLAGPGNTIYF	TGTGCCAGCAGTTTGGCAGGGCCTGGAAACACCATATATTTT
TRBD1	TRBV15	.	TRBJ1-1	CATSTNRGNTEAFF	TGTGCCACCAGCACAAACAGGGGGAACACTGAAGCTTTCTTT
TRBD1	TRBV18	.	TRBJ2-5	CASSPRTGDSQETQYF	TGTGCCAGCTCACCAAGGACAGGTGATAGTCAAGAGACCCAGTACTTC
TRBD1	TRBV18	.	TRBJ1-5	CASSEQGASNQPQHF	TGTGCCAGCTCCGAACAGGGGGCTAGCAATCAGCCCCAGCATTTT
TRBD1	TRBV13	.	TRBJ2-5	CASSLRQGQETQYF	TGTGCCAGCAGCTTAAGACAGGGGCAAGAGACCCAGTACTTC
TRBD1	TRBV29-1	.	TRBJ1-1	CSASTGGNTEAFF	TGCAGCGCCTCCACAGGGGGCAACACTGAAGCTTTCTTT
TRBD1	TRBV28	.	TRBJ2-7	CATLGQSYEQYF	TGTGCCACCCTGGGACAGAGTTACGAGCAGTACTTC
TRBD1	TRBV4-3	.	TRBJ1-2	CASSQFVPGQGGVAYGYTF	TGCGCCAGCAGCCAATTTGTTCCGGGACAGGGAGGGGTGGCCTATGGCTACACCTTC
.	TRBV6-5	.	TRBJ1-1	CASSKIGGANTEAFF	TGTGCCAGCAGTAAGATCGGGGGGGCGAACACTGAAGCTTTCTTT
TRBD1	TRBV7-3	.	TRBJ2-1	CASSWDSYNEQFF	TGTGCCAGCAGCTGGGACAGCTACAATGAGCAGTTCTTC
.	TRBV28	.	TRBJ2-1	CASSYPQGPAEFF	TGTGCCAGCAGTTACCCCCAGGGTCCGGCGGAGTTCTTC
.	TRBV6-6	.	TRBJ1-1	CASSSDYTGSEAFF	TGTGCCAGCAGCTCAGATTATACAGGGTCTGAAGCTTTCTTT
TRBD2	TRBV5-1	.	TRBJ2-2	CASSLDPASGNTGELFF	TGCGCCAGCAGCCTGGACCCCGCTAGCGGGAACACCGGGGAGCTGTTTTTT
TRBD2	TRBV7-2	.	TRBJ2-7	CASSPGISGGNSYEQYF	TGTGCCAGCAGCCCAGGAATTAGCGGGGGGAACTCCTACGAGCAGTACTTC
TRBD1	TRBV18	.	TRBJ1-1	CASSPPTGTGVLEAFF	TGTGCCAGCTCACCACCCACGGGGACAGGGGTCCTTGAAGCTTTCTTT
.	TRBV6-5	.	TRBJ1-3	CASSLDRSSGNTIYF	TGTGCCAGCAGTTTAGACAGGAGCTCTGGAAACACCATATATTTT
.	TRBV2	.	TRBJ1-5	CASSDFYSNQPQHF	TGTGCCAGCAGTGATTTCTATAGCAATCAGCCCCAGCATTTT
.	TRBV6-5	.	TRBJ1-4	CATLRGKGEKLFF	TGTGCCACCCTACGGGGTAAGGGAGAAAAACTGTTTTTT
.	TRBV6-6	.	TRBJ2-1	CASSFVSYNEQFF	TGTGCCAGCAGTTTCGTCTCCTACAATGAGCAGTTCTTC
TRBD2	TRBV7-8	.	TRBJ2-1	CASSLGGASYNEQFF	TGTGCCAGCAGCCTCGGGGGGGCGTCCTACAATGAGCAGTTCTTC
TRBD1	TRBV18	.	TRBJ1-2	CASSPDRNYGYTF	TGTGCCAGCTCACCGGACAGGAACTATGGCTACACCTTC
TRBD1	TRBV28	.	TRBJ2-3	CASSHRGLDTDTQYF	TGTGCCAGCAGTCACAGGGGATTAGATACAGATACGCAGTATTTT
TRBD2	TRBV24-1	.	TRBJ2-3	CATSDPGGADTQYF	TGTGCCACCAGTGACCCCGGGGGGGCGGATACGCAGTATTTT
TRBD1	TRBV7-2	.	TRBJ1-4	CASSSSRDSSAKLFF	TGTGCCAGCAGCTCTTCCCGGGACAGCTCCGCGAAACTGTTTTTT
TRBD1	TRBV12-5	.	TRBJ1-2	CASGLVPGQGGTSNYGYTF	TGTGCTAGTGGTTTGGTCCCCGGACAGGGAGGGACCTCTAACTATGGCTACACCTTC
TRBD1	TRBV7-8	.	TRBJ2-1	CASSLGDRGRGEQFF	TGTGCCAGCAGCTTGGGGGACAGGGGCCGCGGCGAGCAGTTCTTC
TRBD1	TRBV28	.	TRBJ1-1	CASSLGTVNTEAFF	TGTGCCAGCAGTTTAGGGACAGTGAACACTGAAGCTTTCTTT
.	TRBV9	once	TRBJ1-4	CASSAGVRGNEKLFF	TGTGCCAGCAGCGCAGGGGTCCGAGGGAATGAAAAACTGTTTTTT